The entry below describes one T cell receptor (beta chain). Antigen specificity is unknown. These data originate in a study of T cell responses to AZD1222 COVID-19 vaccine. Germline loops: CDR1 LGHNA, CDR2 YNFKEQ. Trimming removed 0 bases from V and 7 bases from J, with 9 bases in between. The CDR3 loop spans 13 amino acids. Assay: immunoSEQ multiplex PCR; the TCRdb copy retains only in-frame clones and omits some. The table includes some 80,000 clones, 88% detected once. Findings and caveats of the study: Regions 160-218 and 743-854 dominated among vaccine-associated CD4 TCRs spanning spike. Of spike-specific TCRs, nearly half reportedly target regions left unmutated in variants.

The clonotype comes from an adult in good health. The chain uses TRBV4-2 and TRBJ1-2; TRBD1 is a possible D gene (5 bases). The source was peripheral blood, collected on day 0 of MenACWY control vaccination. CDR3 bases: TGTGCCAGCAGCCAAGACGGGGGTTTTGGCTACACCTTC. Its protein is CASSQDGGFGYTF.